The TCR beta chain described here comes from a study of T cell changes during pregnancy in multiple sclerosis. Clones were sequenced by immunoSEQ multiplex PCR, and TCRdb holds only the in-frame ones, with some missing. Seen here are about 80,000 clones, 75% to 90% observed once, and the top ten hold around 1.8%. The CDR3 runs to 15 residues. The V gene end was trimmed by 5 bases and the J gene end by 0 bases; junction bases not matched to a gene: 7. Germline V lookup: CDR1 SGHTA, CDR2 FQGNSA. The receptor was isolated from a female donor with multiple sclerosis, enrolled in a pregnancy study. This material consisted of peripheral blood, taken before pregnancy. V usage is TRBV7-2 and J usage is TRBJ2-7; 7 bases map to TRBD2. CDR3 in DNA: TGTGCCAGCAGCCCACCTAGCGGCCTCTCCTACGAGCAGTACTTC. It is translated as CASSPPSGLSYEQYF.